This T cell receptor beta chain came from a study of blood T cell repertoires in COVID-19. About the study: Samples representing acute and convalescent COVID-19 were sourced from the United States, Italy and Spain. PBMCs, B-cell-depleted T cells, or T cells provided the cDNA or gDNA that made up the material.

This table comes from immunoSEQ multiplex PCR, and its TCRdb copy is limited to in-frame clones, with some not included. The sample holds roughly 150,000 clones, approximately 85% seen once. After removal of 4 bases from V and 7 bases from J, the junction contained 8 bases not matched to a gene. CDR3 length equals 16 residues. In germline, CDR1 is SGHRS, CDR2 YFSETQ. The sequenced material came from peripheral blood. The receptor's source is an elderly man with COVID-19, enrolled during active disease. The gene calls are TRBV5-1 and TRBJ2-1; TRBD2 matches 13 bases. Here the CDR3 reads CASSPPTSGGVNEQFF. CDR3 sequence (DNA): TGCGCCAGCAGCCCCCCAACTAGCGGGGGGGTAAATGAGCAGTTCTTC.